This T cell receptor (beta chain) derives from a study of cytomegalovirus exposure and HLA in healthy donors. The CDR3 is 14 amino acids. Germline V gene data show CDR1 as MGHRA and CDR2 as YSYEKL. Trimming cost V 0 bases and J 9 bases, with 13 bases left between them. Study-level points and caveats: In a later analysis, TCR beta V- and J-gene trimming was associated with a missense DCLRE1C variant.

A remark on this clone: Antigen: not known.

Primers included in the PCR were 60 Vbeta and 13 Jbeta primers. Generated by immunoSEQ multiplex PCR, the TCRdb table keeps only in-frame clones and is missing some. Found here are about 190,000 clones, around four fifths of them singletons; the top ten hold roughly 2.8%. The sequenced sample was PBMCs. The sequence derives from a woman aged 45-59 years in good health and CMV-seropositive. The V gene is TRBV4-1, the J gene TRBJ2-3; possibly TRBD1 for D (5 bases). This chain's CDR3 is CASSQERQPNTQYF. Written as DNA, the CDR3 is TGCGCCAGCAGCCAAGAGCGACAGCCCAACACGCAGTATTTT.